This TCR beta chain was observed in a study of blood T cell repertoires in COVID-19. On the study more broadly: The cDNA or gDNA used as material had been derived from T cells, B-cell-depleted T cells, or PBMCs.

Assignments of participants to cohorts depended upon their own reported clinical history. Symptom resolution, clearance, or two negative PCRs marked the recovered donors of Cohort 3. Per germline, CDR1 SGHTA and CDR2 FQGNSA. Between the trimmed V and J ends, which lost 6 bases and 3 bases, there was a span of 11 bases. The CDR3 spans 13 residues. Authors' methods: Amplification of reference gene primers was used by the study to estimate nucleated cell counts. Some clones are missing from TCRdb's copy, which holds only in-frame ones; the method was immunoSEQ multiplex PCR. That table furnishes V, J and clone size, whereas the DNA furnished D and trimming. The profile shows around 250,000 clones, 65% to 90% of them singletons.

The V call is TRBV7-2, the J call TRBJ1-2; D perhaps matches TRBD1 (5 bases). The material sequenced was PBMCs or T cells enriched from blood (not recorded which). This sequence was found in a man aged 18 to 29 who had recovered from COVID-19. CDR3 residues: CASRQGNDYGYTF. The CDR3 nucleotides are TGTGCCAGCAGGCAGGGTAACGACTATGGCTACACCTTC.